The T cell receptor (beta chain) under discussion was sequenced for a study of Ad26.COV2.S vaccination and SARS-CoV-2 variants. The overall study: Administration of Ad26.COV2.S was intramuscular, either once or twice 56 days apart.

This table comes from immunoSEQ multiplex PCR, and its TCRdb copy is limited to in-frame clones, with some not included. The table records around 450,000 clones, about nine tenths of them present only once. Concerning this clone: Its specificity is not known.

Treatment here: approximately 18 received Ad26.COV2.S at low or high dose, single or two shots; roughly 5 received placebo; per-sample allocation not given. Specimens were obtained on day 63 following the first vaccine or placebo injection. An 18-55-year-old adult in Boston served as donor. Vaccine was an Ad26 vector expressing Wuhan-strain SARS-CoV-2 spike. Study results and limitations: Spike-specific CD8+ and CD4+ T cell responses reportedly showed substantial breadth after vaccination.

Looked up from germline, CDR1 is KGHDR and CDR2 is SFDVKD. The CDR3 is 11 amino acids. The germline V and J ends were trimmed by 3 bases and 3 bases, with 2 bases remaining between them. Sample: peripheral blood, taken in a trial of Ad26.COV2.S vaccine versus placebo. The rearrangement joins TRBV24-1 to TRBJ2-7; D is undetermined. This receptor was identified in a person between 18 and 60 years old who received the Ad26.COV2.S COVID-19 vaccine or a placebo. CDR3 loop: CATSDIYEQYF. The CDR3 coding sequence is TGTGCCACCAGTGATATCTACGAGCAGTACTTC.